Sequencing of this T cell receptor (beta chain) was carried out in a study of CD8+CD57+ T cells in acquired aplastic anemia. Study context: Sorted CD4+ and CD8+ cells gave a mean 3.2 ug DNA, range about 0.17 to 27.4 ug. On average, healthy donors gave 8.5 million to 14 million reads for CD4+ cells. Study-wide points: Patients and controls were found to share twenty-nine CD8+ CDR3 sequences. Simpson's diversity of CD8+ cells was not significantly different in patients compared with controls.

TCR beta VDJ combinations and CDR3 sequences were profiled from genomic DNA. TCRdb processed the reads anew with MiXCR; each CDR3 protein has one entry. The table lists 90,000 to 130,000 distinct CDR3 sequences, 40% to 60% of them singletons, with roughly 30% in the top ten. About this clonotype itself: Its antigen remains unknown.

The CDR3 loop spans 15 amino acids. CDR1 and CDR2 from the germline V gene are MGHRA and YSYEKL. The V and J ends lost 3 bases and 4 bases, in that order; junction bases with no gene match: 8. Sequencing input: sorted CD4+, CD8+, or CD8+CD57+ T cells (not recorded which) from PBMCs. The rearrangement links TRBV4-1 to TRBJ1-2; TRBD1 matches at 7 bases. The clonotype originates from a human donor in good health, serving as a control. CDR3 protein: CASSQATGRSYGYTF. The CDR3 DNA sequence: TGCGCCAGCAGCCAGGCGACAGGGCGAAGCTATGGCTACACCTTC.